This T cell receptor beta chain was found in a study of CD8+CD57+ T cells in acquired aplastic anemia. CDR3 and TCR beta VDJ profiling relied on genomic DNA as the template. TCRdb re-derived calls from the reads in MiXCR, one entry per CDR3 protein. In the table there are 180,000 or so distinct CDR3 sequences, roughly 50% of which are singletons. As concerns this clonotype: The junction departs from germline at one end; a sequencing error may be responsible.

The CDR3 totals 15 residues. Germline assignment: CDR1 KGHDR and CDR2 SFDVKD. Patients sequenced had flow cytometry evidence of CD8+CD57+ cell expansion. The origin of this receptor is a human donor with aplastic anemia. Sequenced input: sorted CD4+, CD8+, or CD8+CD57+ T cells (not recorded which) from PBMCs. V and J are TRBV24-1 and TRBJ2-5, with 11 bases aligning to TRBD1. The CDR3 loop reads CATSDPGQGAETQYF. Here the CDR3 DNA reads TGTGCCACCAGTGATCCTGGACAGGGGGCTGAGACTCAGTACTTC.